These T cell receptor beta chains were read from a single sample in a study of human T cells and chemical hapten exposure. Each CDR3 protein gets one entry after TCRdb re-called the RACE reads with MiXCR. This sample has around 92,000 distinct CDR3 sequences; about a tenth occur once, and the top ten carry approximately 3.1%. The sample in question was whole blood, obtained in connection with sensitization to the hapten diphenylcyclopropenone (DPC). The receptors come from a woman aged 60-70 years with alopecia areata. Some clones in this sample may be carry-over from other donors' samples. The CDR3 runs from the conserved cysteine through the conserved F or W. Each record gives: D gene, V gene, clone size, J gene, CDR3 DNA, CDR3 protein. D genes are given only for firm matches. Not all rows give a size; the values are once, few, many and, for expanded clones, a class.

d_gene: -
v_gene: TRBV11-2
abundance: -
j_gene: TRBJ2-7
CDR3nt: TGTGCCAGCAGCTTGCTCGGGTACTCCTACGAGCAGTACTTC
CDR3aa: CASSLLGYSYEQYF

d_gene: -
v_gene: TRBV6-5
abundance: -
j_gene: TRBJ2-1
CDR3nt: TGTGCCAGCTGCGAGAGAGGGTCAGCAAATGAGCAGTTCTTC
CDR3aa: CASCERGSANEQFF

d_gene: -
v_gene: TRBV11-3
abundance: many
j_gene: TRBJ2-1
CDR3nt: TGTGCCAGCAGCTCCAAAAGCAATGAGCAGTTCTTC
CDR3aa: CASSSKSNEQFF

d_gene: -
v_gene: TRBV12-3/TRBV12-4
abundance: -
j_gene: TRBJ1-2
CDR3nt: TGTGCCAGCAGTGGGGGGCCAAGAGGCTACACCTTC
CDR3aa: CASSGGPRGYTF

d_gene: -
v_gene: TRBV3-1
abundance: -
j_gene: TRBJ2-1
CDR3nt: TGTGCCAGCACCTTCCTTAGTGAGAGCTCCTACAATGAGCAGTTCTTC
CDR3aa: CASTFLSESSYNEQFF

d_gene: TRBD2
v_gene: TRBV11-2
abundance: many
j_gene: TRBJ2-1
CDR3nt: TGTGCCAGCAGCTTAGGCCTAGCGGGGGGGCTTGGTGAGCAGTTCTTC
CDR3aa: CASSLGLAGGLGEQFF

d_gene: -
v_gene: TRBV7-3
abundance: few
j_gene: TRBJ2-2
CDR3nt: TGTGCCAGCAGCTTGACTGTAAACACCGGGGAGCTGTTTTTT
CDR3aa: CASSLTVNTGELFF

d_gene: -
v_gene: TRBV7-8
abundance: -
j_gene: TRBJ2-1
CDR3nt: TGTGCCAGCAGCTTAGCTGCGGACGGATCGCAAGGAAATGAGCAGTTCTTC
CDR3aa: CASSLAADGSQGNEQFF

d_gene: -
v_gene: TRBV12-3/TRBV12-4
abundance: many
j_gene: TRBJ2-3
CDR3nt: TGTGCCAGCGGAAGATCGGGCACAGATACGCAGTATTTT
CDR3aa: CASGRSGTDTQYF

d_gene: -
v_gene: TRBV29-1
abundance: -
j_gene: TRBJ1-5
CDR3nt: TGCAGCGCCGGACAGAACAATCAGCCCCAGCATTTT
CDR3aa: CSAGQNNQPQHF

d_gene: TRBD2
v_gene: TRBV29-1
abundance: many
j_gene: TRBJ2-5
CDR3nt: TGCAGCGTAGAGGGAGGGAAAGAGACCCAGTACTTC
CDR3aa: CSVEGGKETQYF

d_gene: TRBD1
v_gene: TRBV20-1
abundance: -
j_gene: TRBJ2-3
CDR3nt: TGCAGTGCTAGACCCGCCCCGGGACAGGGAGGTAGAGATACGCAGTATTTT
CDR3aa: CSARPAPGQGGRDTQYF

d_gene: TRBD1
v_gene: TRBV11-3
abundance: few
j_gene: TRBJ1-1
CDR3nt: TGTGCCAGCAGCTTACAGGGGGCCACTGAAGCTTTCTTT
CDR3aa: CASSLQGATEAFF

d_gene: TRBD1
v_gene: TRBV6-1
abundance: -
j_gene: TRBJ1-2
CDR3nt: TGTGCCAGCAGTGAAGCCTGGACAGGGAACCTATATGGCTACACCTTC
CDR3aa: CASSEAWTGNLYGYTF

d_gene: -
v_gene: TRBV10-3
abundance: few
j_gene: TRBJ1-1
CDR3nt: TGTGCCATCAGTGAAGCCAGGGACGATACTGAAGCTTTCTTT
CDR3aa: CAISEARDDTEAFF

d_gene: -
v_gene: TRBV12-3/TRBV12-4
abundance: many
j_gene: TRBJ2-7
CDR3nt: TGTGCCAGCAGTTCCCCCCTTCGTTACACCTACGAGCAGTACTTC
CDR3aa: CASSSPLRYTYEQYF

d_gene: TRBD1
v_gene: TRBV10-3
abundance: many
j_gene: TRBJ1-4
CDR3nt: TGTGCCATCAGTGGGACAGGGGCGAACGAAAAACTGTTTTTT
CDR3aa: CAISGTGANEKLFF

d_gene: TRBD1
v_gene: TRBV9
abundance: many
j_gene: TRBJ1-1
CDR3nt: TGTGCCAGCAGCGCAGGGACAGCGGGCACTGAAGCTTTCTTT
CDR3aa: CASSAGTAGTEAFF

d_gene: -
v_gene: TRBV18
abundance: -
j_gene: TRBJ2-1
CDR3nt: TGTGCCAGCTCACCAGCTGCTGGGACCTACAATGAGCAGTTCTTC
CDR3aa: CASSPAAGTYNEQFF

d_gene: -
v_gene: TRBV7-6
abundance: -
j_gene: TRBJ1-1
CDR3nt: TGTGCCAGCAGCTTAGCACGGACTGTGGACACTGAAGCTTTCTTT
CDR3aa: CASSLARTVDTEAFF

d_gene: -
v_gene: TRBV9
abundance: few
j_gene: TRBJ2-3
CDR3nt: TGTGCCAGCAGCGTAGCTACGCCAACCCCGGGACCCCACGCCCCCGCGGATACGCAGTATTTT
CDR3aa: CASSVATPTPGPHAPADTQYF

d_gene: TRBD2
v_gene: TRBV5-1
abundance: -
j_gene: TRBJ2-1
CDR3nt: TGCGCCAGCAGGTCTACCGGGACTACTCTCGTCAATGAGCAGTTCTTC
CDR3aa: CASRSTGTTLVNEQFF

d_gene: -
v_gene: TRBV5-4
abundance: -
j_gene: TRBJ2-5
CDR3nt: TGTGCCAGCAGCCCCACGGTTGGGGTGACAGCACAAGAGACCCAGTACTTC
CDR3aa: CASSPTVGVTAQETQYF

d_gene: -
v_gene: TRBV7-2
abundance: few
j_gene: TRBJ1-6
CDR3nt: TGTGCCAGCAGCACCGTCATTCGTTCACCCCTCCACTTT
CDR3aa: CASSTVIRSPLHF

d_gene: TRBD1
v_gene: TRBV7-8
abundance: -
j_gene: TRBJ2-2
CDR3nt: TGTGCCAGCAGCCTGGGACAGGGGGCTTCAGGGGAGCTGTTTTTT
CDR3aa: CASSLGQGASGELFF

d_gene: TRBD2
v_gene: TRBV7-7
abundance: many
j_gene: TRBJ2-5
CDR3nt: TGTGCTAGCAGCAATAGCGGGCAAGAGACCCAGTACTTC
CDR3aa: CASSNSGQETQYF

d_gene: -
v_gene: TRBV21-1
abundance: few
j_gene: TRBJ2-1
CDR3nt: TGTGCCAGCAGCAAAAAACAAGCCCTGACTAGCGGGGGGCCGAACAATGAGCAGTTCTTC
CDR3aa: CASSKKQALTSGGPNNEQFF

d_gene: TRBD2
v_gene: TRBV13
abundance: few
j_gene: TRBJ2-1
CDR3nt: TGTGCCAGTAGACTAGCGGTACGCGATGAGCAGTTCTTC
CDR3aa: CASRLAVRDEQFF

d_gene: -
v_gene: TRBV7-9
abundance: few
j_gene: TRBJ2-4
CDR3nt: TGTGCCAGCAGCTTACGTTGGGACACCCAAACAGGAGCCAAAAACATTCAGTACTTC
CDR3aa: CASSLRWDTQTGAKNIQYF

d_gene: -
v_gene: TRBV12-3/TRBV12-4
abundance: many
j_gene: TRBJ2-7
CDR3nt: TGTGCCAGCGGTCGAGACAGGACCTCCTACGAGCAGTACTTC
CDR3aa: CASGRDRTSYEQYF

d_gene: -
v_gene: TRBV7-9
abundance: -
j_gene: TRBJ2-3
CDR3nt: TGTGCCAGCAGCTTAGGCACCACAGATACGCAGTATTTT
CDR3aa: CASSLGTTDTQYF

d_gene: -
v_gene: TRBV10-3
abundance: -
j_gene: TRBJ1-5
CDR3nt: TGTGCCATCAGTGAACGAGGGGTTCGGAATCAGCCCCAGCATTTT
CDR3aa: CAISERGVRNQPQHF

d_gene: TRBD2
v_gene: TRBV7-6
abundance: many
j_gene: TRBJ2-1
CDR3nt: TGTGCCAGCAGCTTAGTTGTCCTAGCGGGGGGTGTCGTCCCTGAGCAGTTCTTC
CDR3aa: CASSLVVLAGGVVPEQFF

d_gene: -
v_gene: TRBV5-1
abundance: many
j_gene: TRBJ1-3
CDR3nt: TGCGCCAGCAGCTTGGCCGGTTCGTCAGGAAACACCATATATTTT
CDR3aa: CASSLAGSSGNTIYF

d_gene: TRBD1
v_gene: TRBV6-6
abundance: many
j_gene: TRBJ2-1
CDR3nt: TGTGCCAGCAGCCCCGGGACAGGGGTCCACAATGAGCAGTTCTTC
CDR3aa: CASSPGTGVHNEQFF

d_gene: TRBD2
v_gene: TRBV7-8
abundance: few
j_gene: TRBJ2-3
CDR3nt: TGTGCCAGCAGCCCCGGGACTAGACGAGATACGCAGTATTTT
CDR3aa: CASSPGTRRDTQYF

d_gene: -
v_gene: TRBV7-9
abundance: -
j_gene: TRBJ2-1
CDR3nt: TGTGCCAGCAGCTTGGCTACCAGGACAGACTCCTACAATGAGCAGTTCTTC
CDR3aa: CASSLATRTDSYNEQFF